This T cell receptor (beta chain) originates from a study of beta chain features in type 1 diabetes (dated by TCRdb to 2017 to 2018). In the study overall: Mean age, gender distribution, total cell number and subset yield were not different between patients and healthy donors. A total of 107,917,701 sorted cells were examined across all samples, and the number of cells per subset was strongly correlated with RNA yield. In the study, recently diagnosed type 1 diabetes patients and matched healthy donors were compared on the TCRB repertoires of their sorted circulating CD4+ T cell subsets. Regulatory and stem cell-like memory subsets were isolated from only 8 patients and roughly eight healthy donors, whereas naive and central memory subsets came from all 30 or so donors.

From each donor, a single peripheral blood sample of 100 to 150 mL on average was drawn into heparinised tubes. Naive, central memory, regulatory and stem cell-like memory CD4+ T cells were sorted on a BD FACSAria II using a panel including CD45RO, CCR7, CD25, CD127, CD95 and CD27. Purity was above 98% for every sorted population. PBMCs were isolated right away by Lymphoprep density gradient centrifugation and were stained directly, without culture. Samples were stained and sorted in pairs, with one healthy donor and one patient per experiment, so that batch effects were minimized. Concerning this clone: Its binding antigen is unknown. Per-base quality was not reported, and no clone a single base away is much larger than it.

Results and caveats for the whole study, not just this receptor: Type 1 diabetes patients showed a moderate but significant shortening of TCRB CDR3 length in all four CD4+ subsets. Shorter templates might have been favored by PCR, but patient and control samples were amplified and corrected together, so both groups would have been affected equally by any skew. HLA sub-analyses involved small numbers of individuals, so any influence of HLA type on TCRB rearrangement remained unresolved. The naive, central memory and regulatory TCRB repertoires appeared to resemble one another more closely among patients than among healthy donors. Fewer insertions and more nucleotide deletions at VDJ recombination sites were observed in patients with type 1 diabetes, implying thymic rearrangement abnormalities. Because cDNA rather than genomic DNA was sequenced, highly expressing activated cells could have been over-represented, although no difference in activation and CD3 levels was found between groups.

The entire isolated RNA was reverse transcribed using the High Capacity cDNA Reverse Transcription Kit, and thus expressed TCRB transcripts were sequenced. Survey-depth immunoSEQ sequencing was performed on stem cell-like memory T cell samples, with an average of roughly 1 million total reads per sample. Sorted cells were lysed in RLT buffer and RNA was extracted with DNase-treated RNeasy Micro or Mini kits, depending on cell number. Each cell subset was processed separately to prevent cross-contamination, with patient and healthy donor samples processed together. The immunoSEQ multiplex PCR was used to amplify TCRB sequences from cDNA, yielding 87-bp fragments that span the CDR3 region. Sequencing of the amplicons was done on the Illumina HiSeq platform. On the study's bioinformatics: PCR bias was corrected computationally using synthetic template baselines, and reads within Hamming distance 2 were collapsed, with unmergeable singletons discarded. Reads were aligned against IMGT so that V, D and J genes, CDR3 length and insertions or deletions at six rearrangement sites could be assigned. Within each subset, clonotype counts were normalized to sorted cell number, after which true diversity and Gini coefficients were computed with the tcR R package. The overlap coefficient, calculated on TCRB nucleotide sequences, was used to quantify repertoire sharing. In its TCRdb copy, this immuneACCESS table keeps in-frame sequences only and misses some clones. Where compared with another copy, unresolved V genes explain less than half of these, and the others have no known cause. The V and J calls and the clone size are those of that table, but D and trimming were determined from the DNA. The sample includes 80,000 to 90,000 clones, with around 32% observed a single time. The ten most abundant clones make up roughly 0.44% of the sample.

This sequence originates from a woman aged 18 to 35 in good health. The source material was stem cell memory CD4+ T cells from blood. Read against the paper, the sample's cell subset or site label means: stem cell-like memory CD4+ T cells.

The base sequence is TGCGCCAGCGGGCCTGGGTTGGGTCTCAAAGAGACCCAGTACTTC. This encodes CASGPGLGLKETQYF. Recombination connected TRBV5-1 to TRBJ2-5; the D gene remains uncertain. The junction shows trimming of 7 bases on V and 3 bases on J, plus 19 bases between the germline ends. Reading the germline V gene gives CDR1 SGHRS and CDR2 YFSETQ. Spanning cysteine to phenylalanine, the CDR3 consists of 15 amino acids. Only the CDR3 region is kept as DNA, spanning 45 bases read in frame from base 1.